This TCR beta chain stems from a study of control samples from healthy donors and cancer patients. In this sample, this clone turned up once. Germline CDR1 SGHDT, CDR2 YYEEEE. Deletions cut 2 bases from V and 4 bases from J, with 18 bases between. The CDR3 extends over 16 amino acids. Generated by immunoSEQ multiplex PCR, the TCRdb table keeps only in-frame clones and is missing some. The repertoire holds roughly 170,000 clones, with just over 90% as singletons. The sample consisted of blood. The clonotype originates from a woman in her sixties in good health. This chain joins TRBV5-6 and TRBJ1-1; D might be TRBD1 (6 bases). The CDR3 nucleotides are TGTGCCAGCAGCTTACGGAGGGGGGCTTGGGGCACTGAAGCTTTCTTT. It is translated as CASSLRRGAWGTEAFF.